The following is a T cell receptor (beta chain) sequence with its context. The antigen is not known. Single viable CD3+CD4+CD8-CD45RO+ cells were sorted as the memory CD4+ T cells. Total CD4+ T cells were enriched by CD4 positive selection. V lost 0 bases and J lost 1; bases outside the gene matches: 3. The CDR3 is 15 residues long. From germline, CDR1 is GTSNPN and CDR2 SVGIG (reference sequence). Some clones are missing from TCRdb's copy, which holds only in-frame ones; the method was immunoSEQ multiplex PCR. The table lists around 60,000 clones, 82% of them singletons. This record belongs to a study of memory CD4+ T cells and cytomegalovirus serostatus. Turning to the study itself: Of the healthy Belgian adults, 9 were CMV seropositive and approximately 25 seronegative. Notes on the study in general: CD4+ memory repertoires contained about two fifths of the roughly 150 reported CMV TCRbeta sequences. CMV serostatus prediction reached median AUC about 0.95, or 0.9 with US-trained model.

The rearrangement uses TRBV30 and TRBJ2-3, with 8 bases aligning to TRBD1. The sample was memory CD4+ T cells from blood. This TCR derives from an adult in good health and CMV-seronegative. Some clones in this sample may be carry-over from other donors' samples. CDR3 region: CAWSVETGGTDTQYF. Here the CDR3 DNA reads TGTGCCTGGAGTGTTGAGACAGGGGGCACAGATACGCAGTATTTT.